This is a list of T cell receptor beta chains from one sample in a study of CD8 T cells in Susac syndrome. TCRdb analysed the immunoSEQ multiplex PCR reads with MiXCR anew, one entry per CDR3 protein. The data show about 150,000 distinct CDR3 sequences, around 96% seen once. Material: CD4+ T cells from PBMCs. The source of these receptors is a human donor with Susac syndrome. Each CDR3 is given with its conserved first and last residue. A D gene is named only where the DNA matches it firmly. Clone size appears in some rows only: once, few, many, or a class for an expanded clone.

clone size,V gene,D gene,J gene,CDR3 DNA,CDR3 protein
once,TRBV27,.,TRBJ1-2,TGTGCCAGCAGTTTTCCCACCTTC,CASSFPTF
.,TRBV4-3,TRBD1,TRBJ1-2,TGCGCCAGCAGCCAGTTAACCGGGACAGGAGTCTACTATGGCTACACCTTC,CASSQLTGTGVYYGYTF
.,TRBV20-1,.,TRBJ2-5,TGCAGTGCTAGCCGGGGTGGCGAGACCCAGTACTTC,CSASRGGETQYF
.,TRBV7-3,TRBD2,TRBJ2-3,TGTGCCAGCAGCTCTGGACTAGCGGGGGGGCCCGCCACAGATACGCAGTATTTT,CASSSGLAGGPATDTQYF
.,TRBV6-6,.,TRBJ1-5,TGTGCCAGCAGTTACCCACCAGGCCATAGCAATCAGCCCCAGCATTTT,CASSYPPGHSNQPQHF
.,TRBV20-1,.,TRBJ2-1,TGCAGTGCTAGAGATGGAGCCTGGGGGGCTGAGCAGTTCTTC,CSARDGAWGAEQFF
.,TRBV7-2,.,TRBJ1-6,TGTGCCAGCAGCTTAGTGGTGGAGGCCCTCCACTTT,CASSLVVEALHF
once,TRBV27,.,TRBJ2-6,TGTGCCAGCAGTTTATCGTTCGGGGCCGGGGCCAACGTCCTGACTTTC,CASSLSFGAGANVLTF
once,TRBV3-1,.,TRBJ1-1,TGTGCCAGCAGCCAAGTGTATCACACTGAAGCTTTCTTT,CASSQVYHTEAFF
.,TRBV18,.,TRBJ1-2,TGTGCCAGCTCACCTCTCCCGTCGGGACCCAATTATGGCTACACCTTC,CASSPLPSGPNYGYTF
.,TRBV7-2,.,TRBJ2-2,TGTGCCAGCACTACCAGTGGGGGCCTGAACACCGGGGAGCTGTTTTTT,CASTTSGGLNTGELFF
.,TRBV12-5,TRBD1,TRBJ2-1,TGTGCTAGTGGGTCGGGACAGATCAATGAGCAGTTCTTC,CASGSGQINEQFF
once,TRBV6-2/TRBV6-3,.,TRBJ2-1,TGTGCCAGCAGTTACATCGGGACCTACAATGAGCAGTTCTTC,CASSYIGTYNEQFF
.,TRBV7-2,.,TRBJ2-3,TGTGCCAGCAGCCTAGGCCCCGGGAATACGCAGTATTTT,CASSLGPGNTQYF
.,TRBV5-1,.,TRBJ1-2,TGCGCCAGCAGCTTAGACGGAGATAACTATGGCTACACCTTC,CASSLDGDNYGYTF
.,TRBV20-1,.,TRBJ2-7,TGCAGTGCCAGTCAGGGTATCAACGAGCAGTACTTC,CSASQGINEQYF
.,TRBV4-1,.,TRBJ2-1,TGCGCCAGCAGCCAAGATGGGCTTCAGGGCAATGAGCAGTTCTTC,CASSQDGLQGNEQFF
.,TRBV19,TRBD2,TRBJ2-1,TGTGCCAGTAGTGACAGACTAGCGGGGGGGGACAATGAGCAGTTCTTC,CASSDRLAGGDNEQFF
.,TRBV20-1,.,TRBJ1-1,TGCGAGGGTGGGCGGGGCGCTTCGAACACTGAAGCTTTCTTT,CEGGRGASNTEAFF
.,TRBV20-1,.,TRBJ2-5,TGCAGTGCAAAAGAGTCTGGAGAGACCCAGTACTTC,CSAKESGETQYF
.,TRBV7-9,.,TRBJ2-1,TGTGCCAGCACCCCACTTCGGAAAGGAAATGAGCAGTTCTTC,CASTPLRKGNEQFF
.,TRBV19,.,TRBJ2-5,TGTGCCACCGCGGGGCCCCGAAGAGAGGAGACCCAGTACTTC,CATAGPRREETQYF
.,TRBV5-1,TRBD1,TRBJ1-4,TGCGCCAGCAGCCCCAGACAGGGGCAGGAAGAAAAACTGTTTTTT,CASSPRQGQEEKLFF
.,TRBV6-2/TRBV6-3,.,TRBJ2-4,TGTGCCAGCAGGGGGACAGCCAAAAACATTCAGTACTTC,CASRGTAKNIQYF
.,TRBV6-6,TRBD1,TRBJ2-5,TGTGCCAGCAGTCCCGGACAGGGGGCAGAGACCCAGTACTTC,CASSPGQGAETQYF
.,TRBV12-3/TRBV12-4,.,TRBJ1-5,TGTGCCAGCAGTTCTTTGTCGGGGGTAGGTAGCAATCAGCCCCAGCATTTT,CASSSLSGVGSNQPQHF
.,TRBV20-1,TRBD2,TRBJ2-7,TGCAGTGCTACCAAGCCGGGACTAGCGGGGGGTATGGTCTCCTACGAGCAGTACTTC,CSATKPGLAGGMVSYEQYF
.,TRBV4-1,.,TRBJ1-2,TGCGCCAGCAGCCAAGATTCGACAGGCTATGGCTACACCTTC,CASSQDSTGYGYTF
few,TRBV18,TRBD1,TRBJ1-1,TGTGCCAGCTCACCCCAGGGGGTGAACACTGAAGCTTTCTTT,CASSPQGVNTEAFF
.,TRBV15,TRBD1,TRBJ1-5,TGTGCCACCAGCAGAGACCGGGACAGGGGTCAGCCCCAGCATTTT,CATSRDRDRGQPQHF
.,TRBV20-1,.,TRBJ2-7,TGCAGTGCTAGCCGATCGAAAGGGGGACAAAACTACGAGCAGTACTTC,CSASRSKGGQNYEQYF
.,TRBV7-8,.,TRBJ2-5,TGTGCCAGCAGCGAATCGGGGCTGGGGGAGACCCAGTACTTC,CASSESGLGETQYF
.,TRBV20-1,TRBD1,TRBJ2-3,TGCAGTGCTCTTCCGGGACAGGGTACAGATACGCAGTATTTT,CSALPGQGTDTQYF
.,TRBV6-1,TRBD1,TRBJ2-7,TGTGCCAGCAGCAAACTCTTAGGACAGGGTACGTCCTACGAGCAGTACTTC,CASSKLLGQGTSYEQYF
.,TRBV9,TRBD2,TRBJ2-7,TGTGCCAGCAGCCCCACAGCGGGGGTCTCCTACGAGCAGTACTTC,CASSPTAGVSYEQYF
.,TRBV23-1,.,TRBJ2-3,TGCGCCAGCAGTCGTTTAAGGGCGGGAAGCACAGATACGCAGTATTTT,CASSRLRAGSTDTQYF
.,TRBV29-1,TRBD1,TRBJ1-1,TGCAGCGTTTGGGACAGGGGGACTAAGGGGACTGAAGCTTTCTTT,CSVWDRGTKGTEAFF
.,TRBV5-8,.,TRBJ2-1,TGTGCCAGCAGCATCCGTGGGGAGCAGTTCTTC,CASSIRGEQFF
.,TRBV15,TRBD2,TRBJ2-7,TGTGCCACCAGCAGAGGGGAGGGTCGGGGGGCCTACGAGCAGTACTTC,CATSRGEGRGAYEQYF
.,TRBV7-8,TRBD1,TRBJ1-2,TGTGCCAGCGGGACAGGGGGGCTCTATGGCTACACCTTC,CASGTGGLYGYTF
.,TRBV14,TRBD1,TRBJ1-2,TGTGCCAGCAGCCAAGTTGGGACAGCAGCTAACTATGGCTACACCTTC,CASSQVGTAANYGYTF
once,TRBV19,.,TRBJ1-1,TGTGCCAGTTATGGGAACACTGAAGCTTTCTTT,CASYGNTEAFF
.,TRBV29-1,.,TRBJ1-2,TGCAGCGTGGACCCGGGGCCTGGCTATGGCTACACCTTC,CSVDPGPGYGYTF
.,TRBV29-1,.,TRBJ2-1,TGCAGCGTTGTGAGAACGGGGGCGGGTGAGCAGTTCTTC,CSVVRTGAGEQFF
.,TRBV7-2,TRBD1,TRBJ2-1,TGTGCCAGCAGCACGGACAGGGGGGGCTACAATGAGCAGTTCTTC,CASSTDRGGYNEQFF
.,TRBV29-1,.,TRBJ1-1,TGCAGCGCCCTCCGGGACATTGAAGCTTTCTTT,CSALRDIEAFF
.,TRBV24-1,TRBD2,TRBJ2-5,TGTGCCACCAGTCCCAGCGGGACCCCCGGGGAGACCCAGTACTTC,CATSPSGTPGETQYF
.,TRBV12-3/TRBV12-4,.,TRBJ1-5,TGTGCCAGCAGTTCGACAGACTATAGCAATCAGCCCCAGCATTTT,CASSSTDYSNQPQHF
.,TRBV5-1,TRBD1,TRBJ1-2,TGCGCCAGCAGCTTGGGGATCGACAGGGGTGGCTATGGCTACACCTTC,CASSLGIDRGGYGYTF
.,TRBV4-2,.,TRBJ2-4,TGTGCCAGCAGCCCAGAGTTGGGGGTCATGTCGGAGAACATTCAGTACTTC,CASSPELGVMSENIQYF
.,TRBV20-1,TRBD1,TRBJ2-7,TGCAGTGCTAGAGATCGGGACAGGACCTACGAGCAGTACTTC,CSARDRDRTYEQYF
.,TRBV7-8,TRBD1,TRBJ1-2,TGTGCCAGCAGACCGTACAGGGGTGGCTACACCTTC,CASRPYRGGYTF
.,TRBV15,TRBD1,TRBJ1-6,TGTGCCACCAGCAGAGATCGGAACAGGGGTTCACCCCTCCACTTT,CATSRDRNRGSPLHF
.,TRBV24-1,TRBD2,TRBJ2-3,TGTGCCACCAGTGACCGGTCGGGGGGTGGGGGAGATACGCAGTATTTT,CATSDRSGGGGDTQYF
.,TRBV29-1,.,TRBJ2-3,TGCAGCGAGACCCGAGAAGATACGCAGTATTTT,CSETREDTQYF
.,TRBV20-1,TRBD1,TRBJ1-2,TGCAGTGCTAGAGGACAGGGGATCGGCTACACCTTC,CSARGQGIGYTF
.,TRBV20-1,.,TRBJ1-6,TGCAGTGCTAGTAGACAGGTTCTTAATTCACCCCTCCACTTT,CSASRQVLNSPLHF
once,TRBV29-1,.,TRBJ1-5,TGCAGCGTTGAGGTTGTGGGGGGGGGCAATCAGCCCCAGCATTTT,CSVEVVGGGNQPQHF
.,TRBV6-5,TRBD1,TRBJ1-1,TGTGCCAGCAGTTACGCCTTCGACAGGGGACGAACGGGAACTGAAGCTTTCTTT,CASSYAFDRGRTGTEAFF
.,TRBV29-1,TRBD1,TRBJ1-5,TGCAGCGGTGCTGGACAGGGGCGCAATCAGCCCCAGCATTTT,CSGAGQGRNQPQHF